This TCR beta chain was sequenced in a study of patients and donors after allogeneic stem cell transplantation. This clonotype has at least ten counts. TCRdb used MiXCR to reprocess the RT-PCR reads, holding one entry per CDR3 protein. This table has about a million distinct CDR3 sequences, about a sixth appearing once. Germline V gene lookup returns CDR1 ENHRY and CDR2 SYGVKD. Trimming removed 1 base from V and 4 bases from J, with 10 bases in between. This CDR3 is 14 amino acids long. This receptor was taken from a human donor who was either an allogeneic HSCT recipient or a stem cell or donor lymphocyte infusion donor (not recorded which). It is not recorded whose cells these are; they may come from a transplant donor. The chain combines TRBV10-3 with TRBJ1-2; D possibly corresponds to TRBD1 (5 bases). Material for sequencing was blood, either unsorted or a sorted T cell fraction (not recorded which). The CDR3 nucleotides are TGTGCCATCAGTGAGTACAGACAGTCCTATGGCTACACCTTC. Protein sequence: CAISEYRQSYGYTF.